This T cell receptor (beta chain) emerged from a study of CD8 T cells in Susac syndrome. The CDR3 length is 14 residues. CDR1 is SGDLS, CDR2 YYNGEE, per germline. The V end lost 4 bases, the J end lost 2 bases, and 11 bases lay between the germline ends. Reverse transcription of about 0.45 to 1 ug RNA was carried out with random hexamers. Each CDR3 protein is one row after TCRdb ran MiXCR on the immunoSEQ multiplex PCR reads. The sample lists 150,000 to 180,000 distinct CDR3 sequences; 85% to 95% were seen once. The source material was CD8+ T cells from PBMCs. The chain recombines TRBV9 with TRBJ2-3; no definite D call. The TCR was taken from a human donor with multiple sclerosis. CDR3 loop: CASSPLGSTDTQYF. The CDR3 coding sequence is TGTGCCAGCAGCCCCCTGGGTTCCACAGATACGCAGTATTTT. The complete variable domain, with remaining parts taken from reference TRBV9 and TRBJ2-3, reads DSGVTQTPKHLITATGQRVTLRCSPRSGDLSVYWYQQSLDQGLQFLIQYYNGEERAKGNILERFSAQQFPDLHSELNLSSLELGDSALYFCASSPLGSTDTQYFGPGTRLTVL.